What follows are 21 T cell receptor beta chains derived from one specimen sequenced in a study of T-cell memory formation after mild COVID-19. Each CDR3 protein gets one entry after TCRdb re-called the 5' RACE reads with MiXCR. The sample contains about half a million distinct CDR3 sequences, about 18% of which appear only once. The sequenced sample was PBMCs or a T cell subset sorted from them (not recorded which). These receptors originate from an adult woman who had mild COVID-19 (a few samples of this study predate the infection). Cell type and time point are not known.

The chain joins TRBV5-1 to TRBJ2-7; 7 bases line up with TRBD1. Germline V gene lookup returns CDR1 SGHRS and CDR2 YFSETQ. The CDR3 loop spans 17 amino acids. With 4 bases clipped from V and 0 bases from J, the junction kept 13 bases outside the gene matches. As DNA, the CDR3 is TGCGCCAGCAGCCTGGGGTACAGGGGACCACTCTCCTACGAGCAGTACTTC. Its translation: CASSLGYRGPLSYEQYF. The whole variable domain, filled in from reference TRBV5-1 and TRBJ2-7, reads KAGVTQTPRYLIKTRGQQVTLSCSPISGHRSVSWYQQTPGQGLQFLFEYFSETQRNKGNFPGRFSGRQFSNSRSEMNVSTLELGDSALYLCASSLGYRGPLSYEQYFGPGTRLTVT.

CDR3 in amino acids: CASSQGSGIEAFF. CDR3 coding DNA: TGTGCCAGCAGCCAAGGCTCGGGAATAGAAGCTTTCTTT. This rearrangement joins TRBV4-2 to TRBJ1-1; no clear D. The ends were cut back, 1 base at V and 8 bases at J, with 11 bases in the middle. The CDR3 contains 13 residues. Germline CDR1 reads LGHNA; CDR2 reads YNFKEQ.

This rearrangement joins TRBV12-3 or TRBV12-4 to TRBJ2-7, with D possibly being TRBD1 (6 bases). Trimming left V 6 bases short and J 5 bases short, with 11 bases between. The CDR3 sequence is 12 residues long. Written as DNA, the CDR3 is TGTGCCAGCAGCAGGGGTCTGGACGAGCAGTACTTC. This codes for CASSRGLDEQYF.

The CDR3 region is CASIRAPYEQYF. Written as DNA, the CDR3 is TGTGCCAGCATCAGGGCACCCTACGAGCAGTACTTC. This chain connects TRBV3-1 to TRBJ2-7; possible D gene TRBD1, 5 bases. Germline V lookup: CDR1 LGHDT, CDR2 YNNKEL (reference sequence). The CDR3 runs to 12 residues. Deletions cut 7 bases from V and 2 bases from J, with 9 bases between.

This clonotype was seen a few times. V usage is TRBV4-1 and J usage is TRBJ1-2; 8 bases agree with TRBD1. CDR1 is MGHRA, CDR2 YSYEKL, per germline. This CDR3 has 15 residues. V shed 1 base and J 4 bases; nucleotides not matched to a gene: 5. The CDR3 bases are TGCGCCAGCAGCCAAGGGACAGGGCGTCGCTATGGCTACACCTTC. Translation: CASSQGTGRRYGYTF.

The rearrangement joins TRBV20-1 to TRBJ1-1; 8 bases agree with TRBD1. Unmatched junction bases numbered 12, after V lost 2 bases and J lost 4 bases. The CDR3 runs to 16 residues. Germline V gene sequence: CDR1 DFQATT, CDR2 SNEGSKA (reference sequence). CDR3 protein: CSARFPIQGAFTEAFF. The CDR3 DNA reads TGCAGTGCTAGATTCCCGATTCAGGGGGCGTTCACTGAAGCTTTCTTT.

V and J are TRBV30 and TRBJ2-1; D may match TRBD1 or TRBD2 (5 bases each). The CDR3 runs to 12 residues. The V end was cut by 4 bases, the J end by 3 bases, with 7 bases between. Germline CDR1 reads GTSNPN; CDR2 reads SVGIG (reference sequence). The CDR3 nucleotides read TGTGCCTGGACAGGGAGCTACAATGAGCAGTTCTTC. It specifies CAWTGSYNEQFF.

The table lists this clonotype with a few counts. The CDR3 DNA follows: TGTGCCAGCAGCTTGGAGGGCAGGGGGCATGAGCAGTTCTTC. This codes for CASSLEGRGHEQFF. The V gene is TRBV5-6, the J gene TRBJ2-1, with 8 bases fitting TRBD1. CDR3 size: 14 residues. V lost 0 bases to trimming and J lost 8 bases; unmatched junction nucleotides: 4. Germline V gene lookup returns CDR1 SGHDT and CDR2 YYEEEE.

The CDR3 DNA follows: TGTGCCAGCAGCCCTAAGTTGACCTGCAGTGGCTACACCTTC. Translation: CASSPKLTCSGYTF. The chain is built from TRBV12-1 and TRBJ1-2. TRBV12-1 counts as a pseudogene. CDR3 length: 14 amino acids.

This clonotype showed up many times. CDR3 sequence: CASSLRANTGELFF. The CDR3, as DNA: TGCGCCAGCAGTTTGAGAGCGAACACCGGGGAGCTGTTTTTT. The J gene is TRBJ2-2, the V gene TRBV5-1; D gene unclear. The CDR3 has 14 amino acids. V lost 5 bases and J 0 bases, leaving 8 bases between the germline ends. From germline, CDR1 is SGHRS and CDR2 YFSETQ.

This clonotype was seen a few times. This chain links TRBV3-1 with TRBJ2-7, with a tentative D call TRBD2 (6 bases). Germline V CDR1 and CDR2: LGHDT, YNNKEL (reference sequence). The CDR3 covers 17 residues. V was shortened by 2 bases and J by 4 bases, with 21 bases between the two germline ends. In nucleotides, the CDR3 is TGTGCCAGCAGCCAAAACCCGGGGCTAGCGAAAATGTACGAGCAGTACTTC. Its protein is CASSQNPGLAKMYEQYF.

This clonotype was found a few times. The chain has TRBV3-1 and TRBJ2-7; D not certain. Germline CDR1 LGHDT, CDR2 YNNKEL (reference sequence). V lost 3 bases, J lost 2 bases, and 5 bases lay in between. The CDR3 covers 12 residues. The CDR3 here is CASSHSTYEQYF. In nucleotides, the CDR3 is TGTGCCAGCAGCCATTCCACCTACGAGCAGTACTTC.

The chain is built from TRBV5-1 and TRBJ2-2, with D possibly matching TRBD1 (5 bases). The CDR3 is 14 residues long. Germline V gene lookup returns CDR1 SGHRS and CDR2 YFSETQ. V lost 4 bases and J 6 bases, leaving 13 bases between the germline ends. CDR3 residues: CASSNDRLPGELFF. The CDR3 coding sequence is TGCGCCAGCAGCAACGACAGATTGCCCGGGGAGCTGTTTTTT.

There are a few counts of this clonotype. The rearrangement joins TRBV28 to TRBJ1-5; D gene ambiguous. The CDR3 covers 14 residues. From germline, CDR1 is MDHEN and CDR2 SYDVKM. Trimming took off 7 bases at V and 7 bases at J, with 17 bases between the two ends. The chain's CDR3 is CASTPGLLGQPQHF. Written as DNA, the CDR3 is TGTGCCAGCACTCCCGGGCTTCTAGGGCAGCCCCAGCATTTT.

For the CDR3, the DNA is TGCAGTGCAGGCCCGGGGAGCTCCTACAATGAGCAGTTCTTC. Protein product: CSAGPGSSYNEQFF. This chain joins TRBV20-1 and TRBJ2-1, with D possibly TRBD2 on 5 matching bases. The CDR3 is made up of 14 amino acids. Germline CDR1 is DFQATT and CDR2 is SNEGSKA (reference sequence). V lost 6 bases and J 0 bases, leaving 12 bases between the germline ends.

The rearrangement links TRBV29-1 to TRBJ2-3; D possibly corresponds to TRBD1 (5 bases). The V end was cut by 7 bases, the J end by 4 bases, with 9 bases between. Germline CDR1 and CDR2: SQVTM and ANQGSEA. The CDR3 is made up of 11 amino acids. The CDR3, as DNA: TGCAGCGCCCAGGGTCCAGATACGCAGTATTTT. Translated, it gives CSAQGPDTQYF.

This clonotype has a handful of counts. V is TRBV5-6 and J is TRBJ1-4; D is unresolved. V was cut by 1 base and J by 8 bases, with 6 bases left in between. The CDR3 sequence is 12 residues long. Germline CDR1 reads SGHDT; CDR2 reads YYEEEE. CDR3 coding DNA: TGTGCCAGCAGCTTGCGTAGAGAAAAACTGTTTTTT. It encodes CASSLRREKLFF.

The chain carries TRBV27 and TRBJ2-7; D unclear. CDR3 length: 13 amino acids. CDR1 MNHEY and CDR2 SMNVEV come from the germline V gene (reference sequence). V gave up 5 bases and J gave up 4 bases, with 12 bases separating them. Here the CDR3 DNA reads TGTGCCAGCAGTCGACCCGGAAGGTACGAGCAGTACTTC. This encodes CASSRPGRYEQYF.

The chain employs TRBV20-1 and TRBJ1-2; no clear D gene. Trimming removed 0 bases from V and 4 bases from J, with 3 bases in between. Germline-derived CDR1 and CDR2 are DFQATT and SNEGSKA (reference sequence). There are 11 residues in the CDR3. The CDR3 sequence is CSAREVYGYTF. CDR3 nucleotides: TGCAGTGCTAGAGAGGTCTATGGCTACACCTTC.

This clonotype was seen many times. The chain carries TRBV12-3 or TRBV12-4 and TRBJ2-5; no firm D call. V lost 6 bases to trimming and J lost 7 bases, with 6 bases between them. CDR3 length equals 10 residues. CDR3 residues: CASSLGTQYF. The DNA of the CDR3 is TGTGCCAGCAGCCTGGGGACCCAGTACTTC.

This CDR3 reads CASSLISGQTGFYSPLHF. The CDR3 DNA follows: TGCGCCAGCAGCTTGATCTCTGGACAGACAGGGTTTTATTCACCCCTCCACTTT. The chain links TRBV5-1 to TRBJ1-6; 7 nucleotides agree with TRBD1. The CDR3 loop spans 18 amino acids. Germline V lookup: CDR1 SGHRS, CDR2 YFSETQ. The V and J ends lost 1 base and 8 bases, in that order; junction bases with no gene match: 15.